A single sample is the source of the 27 T cell receptor beta chains below, sequenced in a study of lymphopenia after photon versus proton radiotherapy. The data were produced by immunoSEQ multiplex PCR, yet TCRdb's version contains in-frame clones alone and is incomplete. The sample lists 53,000 or so clones; around 88% were seen once. Sequenced here: peripheral blood, sampled from a patient treated with photon-based radiotherapy. These receptors all stem from a man aged 50 to 59 with gastric cancer.

J is TRBJ2-5 and V is TRBV5-1; D gene ambiguous. There are 13 residues in the CDR3. Trimming took 0 bases from V and 7 from J, leaving 10 bases between them. The germline gives CDR1 SGHRS, CDR2 YFSETQ. CDR3 bases: TGCGCCAGCAGCTTGGATGGCTTGCCGACCCAGTACTTC. Amino acids: CASSLDGLPTQYF. Using reference TRBV5-1 and TRBJ2-5 for the parts outside the CDR3, the full variable domain is KAGVTQTPRYLIKTRGQQVTLSCSPISGHRSVSWYQQTPGQGLQFLFEYFSETQRNKGNFPGRFSGRQFSNSRSEMNVSTLELGDSALYLCASSLDGLPTQYFGPGTRLLVL.

This rearrangement joins TRBV6-5 to TRBJ2-7; D may be TRBD1 (5 bases). CDR3 length: 15 amino acids. The V and J ends lost 0 bases and 4 bases respectively, with 13 bases between them. From germline, CDR1 is MNHEY and CDR2 SVGAGI. The CDR3 loop reads CASSYSVRVGYEQYF. CDR3 in DNA: TGTGCCAGCAGTTACTCGGTCAGGGTGGGTTACGAGCAGTACTTC.

This clone occurred a few times. The chain employs TRBV7-9 and TRBJ1-3; D remains ambiguous. CDR3 length: 14 residues. Trimming removed 5 bases from V and 11 bases from J, with 19 bases in between. From germline, CDR1 is SEHNR and CDR2 FQNEAQ (reference sequence). DNA of the CDR3: TGTGCCAGCAGCCTAACCGGGGTAGTCGTCGCCATATATTTT. It is translated as CASSLTGVVVAIYF.

V usage is TRBV11-2 and J usage is TRBJ2-7, with a weak D call TRBD1 (6 bases). Germline V gene lookup returns CDR1 SGHAT and CDR2 FQNNGV. V gave up 0 bases and J gave up 4 bases, with 7 bases separating them. This CDR3 has 13 amino acids. CDR3 in amino acids: CASSLEQGYEQYF. CDR3 in DNA: TGTGCCAGCAGCTTAGAACAGGGTTACGAGCAGTACTTC.

On this clone: This specimen includes other DNA sequences encoding the same CDR3. The chain combines TRBV18 with TRBJ2-3; 9 nucleotides line up with TRBD2. CDR1 is KGHSH, CDR2 LQKENI, per germline. With 2 bases clipped from V and 0 bases from J, the junction kept 0 bases outside the gene matches. The CDR3 is 15 residues long. CDR3 nucleotides: TGTGCCAGCTCACCAACTAGCGGGAGCACAGATACGCAGTATTTT. Encoded protein: CASSPTSGSTDTQYF.

Only one count was recorded for this clone. V is TRBV6-5 and J is TRBJ1-1; D remains ambiguous. This CDR3 contains 13 residues. Trimming shortened V by 5 bases and J by 5 bases, and 12 bases separated the two germline ends. Germline-derived CDR1 and CDR2 are MNHEY and SVGAGI. The chain's CDR3 is CASSPTVWTEAFF. CDR3 sequence (DNA): TGTGCCAGCAGTCCTACGGTGTGGACTGAAGCTTTCTTT.

The rearrangement links TRBV6-5 to TRBJ2-7; TRBD1 agrees at 9 bases. Unmatched junction bases numbered 2, after V lost 0 bases and J lost 2 bases. This CDR3 contains 15 residues. Germline V gene lookup returns CDR1 MNHEY and CDR2 SVGAGI. The CDR3 nucleotides are TGTGCCAGCAGTTACTCAGGGACAGGGACCTACGAGCAGTACTTC. This gives the protein CASSYSGTGTYEQYF.

The genes are TRBV7-9 and TRBJ2-3; TRBD2 matches 10 bases. Germline CDR1 reads SEHNR; CDR2 reads FQNEAQ (reference sequence). The CDR3 has 17 residues. V gave up 3 bases and J gave up 0 bases; unmatched junction bases: 6. Here the CDR3 DNA reads TGTGCCAGCAGCTTCGATAGCGGGAGGTCTAGCACAGATACGCAGTATTTT. This gives the protein CASSFDSGRSSTDTQYF.

This clone was found once. The chain joins TRBV2 to TRBJ1-1; 9 positions match TRBD1. The V segment lost 4 bases and the J segment 4 bases; nucleotides outside the gene matches: 4. Looked up from germline, CDR1 is SNHLY and CDR2 is FYNNEI. There are 14 residues in the CDR3. CDR3 bases: TGTGCCAGCAGTGTACAGGGGGCGGCCACTGAAGCTTTCTTT. It codes for CASSVQGAATEAFF.

V is TRBV18 and J is TRBJ1-5; D call uncertain. CDR1 and CDR2 (germline): KGHSH, LQKENI. V shed 2 bases and J shed 0 bases, with 8 bases lying between them. The CDR3 contains 15 residues. The CDR3: CASSPSAPSNQPQHF. In DNA, the CDR3 is TGTGCCAGCTCACCATCTGCACCTAGCAATCAGCCCCAGCATTTT.

V and J are TRBV11-2 and TRBJ2-2, with D perhaps TRBD1 (5 bases). Per germline, CDR1 SGHAT and CDR2 FQNNGV. CDR3 length: 15 residues. V was trimmed by 8 bases and J by 5 bases, leaving 18 bases between them. For the CDR3, the DNA is TGTGCCAGCGGCCGACAGTCTGGAAGGACCGGGGAGCTGTTTTTT. Protein product: CASGRQSGRTGELFF.

The chain couples TRBV10-1 to TRBJ2-1; either TRBD1 or TRBD2 may fit D (5 bases each). This CDR3 is 17 amino acids long. Germline CDR1 is WNHNN and CDR2 is SYGVQD (reference sequence). The V and J ends lost 3 bases and 5 bases respectively, with 20 bases between them. The DNA of the CDR3 is TGCGCCAGCAGTGACCCCTCCGGGGCGAGCACTCACAATGAGCAGTTCTTC. The encoded protein is CASSDPSGASTHNEQFF.

J is TRBJ2-1 and V is TRBV5-1, with TRBD2 identical over 14 bases. Trimming removed 0 bases from V and 1 base from J; junction bases left unmatched: 15. CDR1 is SGHRS, CDR2 YFSETQ, per germline. The CDR3 runs to 22 residues. In DNA, the CDR3 is TGCGCCAGCAGCTTGGGCAAACCCTCGGGACTAGCGGGAGTTCTTTCCTACAATGAGCAGTTCTTC. Its translation: CASSLGKPSGLAGVLSYNEQFF.

V and J are TRBV9 and TRBJ2-1, with 7 bases that match TRBD2. Germline CDR1 reads SGDLS; CDR2 reads YYNGEE. V shed 4 bases and J 4 bases; nucleotides not matched to a gene: 8. The CDR3 is 15 residues long. The CDR3 region has the DNA TGTGCCAGCAGCCCAGGGAGGGCCGAGTACAATGAGCAGTTCTTC. This translates into CASSPGRAEYNEQFF.

This clone qualifies as medium-sized (0.01 to 0.1%). The chain uses TRBV18 and TRBJ2-1; 8 bases align to TRBD2. Per the germline V gene, CDR1 is KGHSH and CDR2 is LQKENI. Germline trimming cut 4 bases from V and 6 bases from J; bases unmatched to any gene: 14. The CDR3 contains 17 residues. DNA for the CDR3: TGTGCCAGCTCACTCTTCGGAGGGACTAGAAAGGCCAATGAGCAGTTCTTC. Translated: CASSLFGGTRKANEQFF.

CDR3 protein: CASSEYSGFLNTGELFF. For the CDR3, the DNA is TGTGCCAGCAGTGAATATTCGGGTTTCTTAAACACCGGGGAGCTGTTTTTT. V gene TRBV2 combines with J gene TRBJ2-2; D gene ambiguous. Between the trimmed V and J ends, which lost 2 bases and 2 bases, there was a span of 15 bases. CDR1 and CDR2 (germline): SNHLY, FYNNEI. The CDR3 has 17 amino acids.

This clone was seen a few times. The V and J genes are TRBV6-5 and TRBJ2-4, with TRBD1 as a possible D gene (5 bases). Germline V lookup: CDR1 MNHEY, CDR2 SVGAGI. This CDR3 contains 13 residues. V was shortened by 2 bases and J by 6 bases, with 8 bases between the two germline ends. CDR3 in DNA: TGTGCCAGCAGTTACCAGGGCGGAAACATTCAGTACTTC. It codes for CASSYQGGNIQYF.

J is TRBJ2-7 and V is TRBV5-1; the D gene is possibly TRBD2 (6 bases). CDR1 SGHRS and CDR2 YFSETQ come from the germline V gene. Trimming shortened V by 1 base and J by 6 bases, and 14 bases separated the two germline ends. This CDR3 has 14 residues. CDR3 nucleotides: TGCGCCAGCAGCTTGAGGGGCGGGGAAGGCGAGCAGTACTTC. Its protein is CASSLRGGEGEQYF.

There are a few counts of this clone. The chain recombines TRBV19 with TRBJ2-7, with D tentatively TRBD2 (6 bases). Trimming stripped 3 bases from V and 1 base from J, with 13 bases between. The CDR3 runs to 15 residues. The germline CDR1 and CDR2 sequences are LNHDA and SQIVND (reference sequence). Written as DNA, the CDR3 is TGTGCCAGTAGTATTAATCTGGGGGGTTCCTACGAGCAGTACTTC. This gives the protein CASSINLGGSYEQYF.

This chain links TRBV7-6 with TRBJ2-1, with 12 bases fitting TRBD2. The CDR3 totals 16 residues. J was trimmed by 8 bases and V by 4 bases; bases with no gene match: 9. Looked up from germline, CDR1 is SGHVS and CDR2 is FNYEAQ. CDR3: CASSSAPGLAGHEQFF. CDR3 DNA: TGTGCCAGCAGCTCCGCGCCGGGACTAGCGGGTCATGAGCAGTTCTTC.

J is TRBJ2-7 and V is TRBV7-9; TRBD1 matches 8 bases. Germline loops: CDR1 SEHNR, CDR2 FQNEAQ (reference sequence). This CDR3 is 15 amino acids long. The J segment lost 3 bases and the V segment lost 3 bases, leaving 7 bases of the junction unmatched. For the CDR3, the DNA is TGTGCCAGCAGCTTGGGGGACAGGTCCATCTACGAGCAGTACTTC. Translated, it gives CASSLGDRSIYEQYF.

This chain uses TRBV10-3 with TRBJ1-6, with D hard to call. Trimming shortened V by 0 bases and J by 14 bases, and 11 bases separated the two germline ends. This CDR3 is 13 amino acids long. Per the germline V gene, CDR1 is ENHRY and CDR2 is SYGVKD. For the CDR3, the DNA is TGTGCCATCAGTGAGTCCCCTTGGAGGGCCCTCCACTTT. This codes for CAISESPWRALHF.

This chain uses TRBV4-2 with TRBJ2-5; 9 positions agree with TRBD1. CDR3 size: 14 residues. The V gene's germline CDR1 is LGHNA and CDR2 YNFKEQ. Germline trimming cut 5 bases from V and 4 bases from J; bases unmatched to any gene: 5. The CDR3 nucleotides read TGTGCCAGCAGCTCGACAGGGGGTTCAGAGACCCAGTACTTC. Amino acid sequence: CASSSTGGSETQYF.

This chain connects TRBV13 to TRBJ1-1; a possible D gene is TRBD1 (5 bases). V was clipped by 5 bases and J by 10 bases, with 26 bases between them. Per the germline V gene, CDR1 is PRHDT and CDR2 is FYEKMQ (reference sequence). The CDR3 loop spans 16 amino acids. CDR3 in amino acids: CASSRPRRGSTNRAFF. DNA of the CDR3: TGTGCCAGCAGCCGGCCCCGAAGGGGTAGTACGAATAGAGCTTTCTTT. Supplemented by reference TRBV13 and TRBJ1-1, the full variable domain reads AAGVIQSPRHLIKEKRETATLKCYPIPRHDTVYWYQQGPGQDPQFLISFYEKMQSDKGSIPDRFSAQQFSDYHSELNMSSLELGDSALYFCASSRPRRGSTNRAFFGQGTRLTVV.

The count of this clone is one. The rearrangement joins TRBV27 to TRBJ2-7; TRBD1 aligns across 9 bases. This CDR3 has 14 residues. The ends lost 7 bases at V and 5 bases at J; junction bases unmatched: 9. Germline V gives CDR1 MNHEY, CDR2 SMNVEV (reference sequence). This CDR3 reads CASTAPGQGHEQYF. In nucleotides, the CDR3 is TGTGCCAGCACCGCTCCGGGACAGGGACACGAGCAGTACTTC.

The chain has TRBV6-5 and TRBJ1-1; 9 nucleotides line up with TRBD1. The germline gives CDR1 MNHEY, CDR2 SVGAGI. V lost 4 bases, J lost 5 bases, and 5 bases stayed unmatched. This CDR3 has 14 amino acids. This CDR3 is CASSFRTGETEAFF. The CDR3 region has the DNA TGTGCCAGCAGTTTTAGGACAGGGGAAACTGAAGCTTTCTTT.

This rearrangement joins TRBV30 to TRBJ1-1; D may be TRBD1 (5 bases). The V end lost 4 bases, the J end lost 1 base, and 10 bases lay between the germline ends. The CDR3 has 13 residues. CDR1 and CDR2 from the germline V gene are GTSNPN and SVGIG (reference sequence). CDR3 amino acids: CAWTPGGNTEAFF. The CDR3 bases are TGTGCCTGGACCCCCGGGGGGAACACTGAAGCTTTCTTT.